This TCR beta chain is drawn from a study of CD8 T cells in Susac syndrome. This CDR3 region has 15 residues. Trimming cost V 4 bases and J 5 bases, with 15 bases left between them. Germline V lookup: CDR1 MNHEY, CDR2 SVGEGT. cDNA came from 0.5 to 1 ug RNA primed by random hexamers. Via MiXCR, TCRdb re-called the immunoSEQ multiplex PCR reads, giving one row per CDR3 protein. The sample has around 70,000 distinct CDR3 sequences; 94% are singletons. The chain employs TRBV6-2 or TRBV6-3 and TRBJ1-5, with D maybe TRBD1 (5 bases). This sequence originates from a human donor with multiple sclerosis. Specimen: CD8+ T cells from PBMCs. The CDR3 is CASSWGRAGDQPQHF. The CDR3 DNA sequence: TGTGCCAGCAGTTGGGGCAGGGCGGGAGATCAGCCCCAGCATTTT.